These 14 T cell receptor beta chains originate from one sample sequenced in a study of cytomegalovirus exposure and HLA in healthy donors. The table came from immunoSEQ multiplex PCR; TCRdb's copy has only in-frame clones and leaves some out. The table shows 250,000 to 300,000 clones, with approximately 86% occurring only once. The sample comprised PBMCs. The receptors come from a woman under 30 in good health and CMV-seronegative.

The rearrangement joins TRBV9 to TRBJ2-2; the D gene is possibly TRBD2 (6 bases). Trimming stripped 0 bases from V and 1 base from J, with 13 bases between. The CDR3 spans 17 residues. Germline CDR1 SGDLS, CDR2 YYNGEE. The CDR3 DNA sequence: TGTGCCAGCAGCGTAGTGGGGACTCGACGGAACACCGGGGAGCTGTTTTTT. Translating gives CASSVVGTRRNTGELFF.

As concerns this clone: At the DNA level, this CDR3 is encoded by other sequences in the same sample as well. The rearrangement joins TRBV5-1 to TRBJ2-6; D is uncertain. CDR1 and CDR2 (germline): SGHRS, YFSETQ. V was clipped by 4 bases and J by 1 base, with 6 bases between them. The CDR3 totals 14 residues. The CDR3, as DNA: TGCGCCAGCAGCCCGACATCTGGGGCCAACGTCCTGACTTTC. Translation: CASSPTSGANVLTF.

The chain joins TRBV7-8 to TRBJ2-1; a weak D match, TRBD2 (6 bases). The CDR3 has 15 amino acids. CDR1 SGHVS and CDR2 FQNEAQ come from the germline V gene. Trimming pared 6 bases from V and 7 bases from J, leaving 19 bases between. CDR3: CASRDRRDSRNEQFF. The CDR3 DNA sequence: TGTGCCAGCAGGGACCGCCGGGACTCAAGAAATGAGCAGTTCTTC.

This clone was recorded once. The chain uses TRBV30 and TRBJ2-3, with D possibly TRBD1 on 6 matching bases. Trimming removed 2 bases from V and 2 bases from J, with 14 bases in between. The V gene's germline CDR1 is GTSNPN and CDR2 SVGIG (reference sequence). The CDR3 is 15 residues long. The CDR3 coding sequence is TGTGCCTGGAGTAGGGGACAAGGATTCACAGATACGCAGTATTTT. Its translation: CAWSRGQGFTDTQYF.

In nucleotides, the CDR3 is TGTGCCAGCAGCGCGCTTTTGGCGGGAGGATACAATGAGCAGTTCTTC. Translation: CASSALLAGGYNEQFF. The chain has TRBV9 and TRBJ2-1, with 8 bases matching TRBD2. Germline V gene sequence: CDR1 SGDLS, CDR2 YYNGEE. The CDR3 has 16 residues. Trimming cost V 3 bases and J 4 bases; bases outside gene matches: 9.

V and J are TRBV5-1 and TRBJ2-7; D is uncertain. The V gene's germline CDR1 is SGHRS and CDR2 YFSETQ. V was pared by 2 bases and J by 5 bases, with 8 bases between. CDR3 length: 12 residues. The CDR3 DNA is TGCGCCAGCAGCTTCGCCGGAGACGAGCAGTACTTC. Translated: CASSFAGDEQYF. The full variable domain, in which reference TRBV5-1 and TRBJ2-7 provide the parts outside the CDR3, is KAGVTQTPRYLIKTRGQQVTLSCSPISGHRSVSWYQQTPGQGLQFLFEYFSETQRNKGNFPGRFSGRQFSNSRSEMNVSTLELGDSALYLCASSFAGDEQYFGPGTRLTVT.

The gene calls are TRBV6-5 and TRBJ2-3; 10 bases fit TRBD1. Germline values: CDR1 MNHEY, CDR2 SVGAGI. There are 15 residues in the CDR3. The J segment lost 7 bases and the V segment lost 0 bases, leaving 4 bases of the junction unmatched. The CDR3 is CASSYSGTGDYTQYF. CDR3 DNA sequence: TGTGCCAGCAGTTACTCAGGGACAGGGGATTATACGCAGTATTTT.

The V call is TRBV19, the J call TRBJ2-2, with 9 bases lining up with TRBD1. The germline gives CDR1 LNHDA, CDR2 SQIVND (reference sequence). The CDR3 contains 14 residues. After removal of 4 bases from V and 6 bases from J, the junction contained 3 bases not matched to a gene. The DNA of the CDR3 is TGTGCCAGTAGTACGGACAGGGGTCCCGGGGAGCTGTTTTTT. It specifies CASSTDRGPGELFF.

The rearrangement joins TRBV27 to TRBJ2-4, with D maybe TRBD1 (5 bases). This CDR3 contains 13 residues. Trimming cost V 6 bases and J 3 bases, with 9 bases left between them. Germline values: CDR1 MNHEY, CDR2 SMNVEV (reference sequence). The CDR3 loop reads CASRGPNKNIQYF. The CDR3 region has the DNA TGTGCCAGCAGGGGGCCGAACAAAAACATTCAGTACTTC.

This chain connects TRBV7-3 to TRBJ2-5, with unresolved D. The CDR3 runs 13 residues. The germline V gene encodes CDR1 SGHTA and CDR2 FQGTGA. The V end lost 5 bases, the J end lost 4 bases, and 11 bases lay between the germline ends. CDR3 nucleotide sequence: TGTGCCAGCAGCCGCTCCAACGGAGAGACCCAGTACTTC. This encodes CASSRSNGETQYF.

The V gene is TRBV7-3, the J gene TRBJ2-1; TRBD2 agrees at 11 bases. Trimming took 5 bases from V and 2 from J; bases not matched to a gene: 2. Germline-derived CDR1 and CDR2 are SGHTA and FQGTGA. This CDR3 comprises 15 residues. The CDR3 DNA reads TGTGCCAGCAGCGTTAGCGGGGGGGCCTACAATGAGCAGTTCTTC. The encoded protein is CASSVSGGAYNEQFF. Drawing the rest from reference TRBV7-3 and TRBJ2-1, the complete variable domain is GAGVSQTPSNKVTEKGKYVELRCDPISGHTALYWYRQSLGQGPEFLIYFQGTGAADDSGLPNDRFFAVRPEGSVSTLKIQRTERGDSAVYLCASSVSGGAYNEQFFGPGTRLTVL.

The CDR3 nucleotides are TGTGCCAGCAGCTTGTTTGTGCGGGAGGTATCCTACGAGCAGTACTTC. Amino acid sequence: CASSLFVREVSYEQYF. The chain is built from TRBV5-6 and TRBJ2-7, with 8 bases identical to TRBD2. V lost 1 base to trimming and J lost 1 base; unmatched junction nucleotides: 7. Germline V lookup: CDR1 SGHDT, CDR2 YYEEEE. This CDR3 region has 16 residues.

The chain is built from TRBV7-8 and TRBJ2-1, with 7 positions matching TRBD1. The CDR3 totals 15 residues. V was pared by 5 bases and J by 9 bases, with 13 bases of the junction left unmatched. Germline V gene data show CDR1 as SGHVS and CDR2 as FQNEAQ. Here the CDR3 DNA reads TGTGCCAGCAGCCCATCTACTAGGACAGGAGCTGAGCAGTTCTTC. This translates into CASSPSTRTGAEQFF.

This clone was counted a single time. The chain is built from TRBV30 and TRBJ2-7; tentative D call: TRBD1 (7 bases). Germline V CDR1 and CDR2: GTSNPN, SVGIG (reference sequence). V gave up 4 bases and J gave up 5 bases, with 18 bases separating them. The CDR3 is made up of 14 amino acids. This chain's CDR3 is CAWTKGSRGDEQYF. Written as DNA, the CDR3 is TGTGCCTGGACGAAGGGGAGCAGGGGGGACGAGCAGTACTTC.